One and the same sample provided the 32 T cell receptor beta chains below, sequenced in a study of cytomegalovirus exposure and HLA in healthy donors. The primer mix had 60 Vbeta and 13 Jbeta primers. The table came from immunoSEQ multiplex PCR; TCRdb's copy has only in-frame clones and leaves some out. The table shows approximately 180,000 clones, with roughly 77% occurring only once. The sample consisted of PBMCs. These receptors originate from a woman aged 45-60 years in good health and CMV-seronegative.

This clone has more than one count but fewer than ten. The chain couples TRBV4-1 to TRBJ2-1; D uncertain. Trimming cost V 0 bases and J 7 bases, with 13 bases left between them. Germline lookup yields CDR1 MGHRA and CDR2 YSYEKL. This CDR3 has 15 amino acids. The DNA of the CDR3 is TGCGCCAGCAGCCAAGAGGTAACGGGTTTGAATGAGCAGTTCTTC. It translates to CASSQEVTGLNEQFF.

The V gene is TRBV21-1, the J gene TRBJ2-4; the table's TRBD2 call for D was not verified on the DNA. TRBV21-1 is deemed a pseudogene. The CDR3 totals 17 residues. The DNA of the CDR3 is TGTGCCAGCAGCACCCTTAGCGGGAGATGGGCCAAAAACATTCAGTACTTC. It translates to CASSTLSGRWAKNIQYF.

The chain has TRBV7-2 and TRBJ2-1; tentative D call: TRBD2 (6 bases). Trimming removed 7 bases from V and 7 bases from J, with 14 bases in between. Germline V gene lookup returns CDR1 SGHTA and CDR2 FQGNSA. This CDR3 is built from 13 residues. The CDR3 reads CASTLSGSNEQFF. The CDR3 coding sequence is TGTGCCAGCACTTTATCCGGGAGTAATGAGCAGTTCTTC.

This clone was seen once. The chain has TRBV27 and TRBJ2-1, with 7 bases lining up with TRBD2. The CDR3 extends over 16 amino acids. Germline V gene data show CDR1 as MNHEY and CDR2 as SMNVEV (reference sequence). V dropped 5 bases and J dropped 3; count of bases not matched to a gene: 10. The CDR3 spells CASSLGRGVVYNEQFF. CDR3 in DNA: TGTGCCAGCAGTCTCGGACGGGGGGTTGTCTACAATGAGCAGTTCTTC.

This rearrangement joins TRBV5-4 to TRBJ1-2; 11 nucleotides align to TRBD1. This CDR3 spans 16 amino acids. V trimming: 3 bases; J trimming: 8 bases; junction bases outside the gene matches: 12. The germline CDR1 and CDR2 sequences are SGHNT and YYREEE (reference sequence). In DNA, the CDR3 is TGTGCCAGCAGCTCTGTCTGGACAGGGGGCACTTCCGGCTACACCTTC. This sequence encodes CASSSVWTGGTSGYTF.

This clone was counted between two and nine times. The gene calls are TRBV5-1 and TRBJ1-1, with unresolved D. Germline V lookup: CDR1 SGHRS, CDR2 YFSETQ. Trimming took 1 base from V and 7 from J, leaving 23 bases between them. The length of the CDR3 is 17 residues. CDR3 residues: CASSLLGQLVDGGEAFF. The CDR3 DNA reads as TGCGCCAGCAGCTTGCTCGGCCAGCTAGTAGATGGAGGTGAAGCTTTCTTT.

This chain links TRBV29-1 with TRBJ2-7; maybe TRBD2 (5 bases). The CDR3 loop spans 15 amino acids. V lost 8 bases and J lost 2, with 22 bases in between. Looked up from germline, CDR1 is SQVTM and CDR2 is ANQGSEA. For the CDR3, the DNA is TGCAGCTCCGGCGGTAAGGGCGCGGGCACCTACGAGCAGTACTTC. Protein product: CSSGGKGAGTYEQYF.

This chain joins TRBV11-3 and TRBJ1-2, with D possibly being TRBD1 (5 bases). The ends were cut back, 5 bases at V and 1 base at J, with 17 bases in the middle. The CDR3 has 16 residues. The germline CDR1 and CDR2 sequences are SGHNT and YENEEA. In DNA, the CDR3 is TGTGCCAGCAGCCCCCTCTCAGGGCAGGTTAACTATGGCTACACCTTC. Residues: CASSPLSGQVNYGYTF.

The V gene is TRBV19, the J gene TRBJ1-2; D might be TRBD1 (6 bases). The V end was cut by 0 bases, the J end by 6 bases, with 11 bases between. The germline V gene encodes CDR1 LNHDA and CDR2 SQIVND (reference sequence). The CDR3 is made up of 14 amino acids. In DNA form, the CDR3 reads TGTGCCAGTAGTATAGATCCCAGGGGCCATGGCTACACCTTC. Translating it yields CASSIDPRGHGYTF. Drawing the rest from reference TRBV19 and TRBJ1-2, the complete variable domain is DGGITQSPKYLFRKEGQNVTLSCEQNLNHDAMYWYRQDPGQGLRLIYYSQIVNDFQKGDIAEGYSVSREKKESFPLTVTSAQKNPTAFYLCASSIDPRGHGYTFGSGTRLTVV.

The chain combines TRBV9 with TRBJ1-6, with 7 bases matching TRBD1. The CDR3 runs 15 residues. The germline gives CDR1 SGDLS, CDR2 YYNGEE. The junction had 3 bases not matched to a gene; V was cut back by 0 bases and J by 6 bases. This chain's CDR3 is CASSVAGTANSPLHF. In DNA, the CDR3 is TGTGCCAGCAGCGTAGCGGGGACAGCTAATTCACCCCTCCACTTT.

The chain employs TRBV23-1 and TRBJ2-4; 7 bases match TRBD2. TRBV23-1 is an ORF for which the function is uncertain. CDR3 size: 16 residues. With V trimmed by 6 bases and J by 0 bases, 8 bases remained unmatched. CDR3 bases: TGCGCCAGCAGGCTTGCGGGGGTACTAGCCAAAAACATTCAGTACTTC. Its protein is CASRLAGVLAKNIQYF.

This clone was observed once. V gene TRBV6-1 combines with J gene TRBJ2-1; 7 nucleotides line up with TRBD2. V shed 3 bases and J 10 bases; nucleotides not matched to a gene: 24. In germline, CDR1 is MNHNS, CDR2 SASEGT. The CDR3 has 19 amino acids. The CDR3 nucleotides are TGTGCCAGCAGTGACCGACCTTTTATAACGGGACTATCCGCTTTCGAGCAGTTCTTC. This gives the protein CASSDRPFITGLSAFEQFF.

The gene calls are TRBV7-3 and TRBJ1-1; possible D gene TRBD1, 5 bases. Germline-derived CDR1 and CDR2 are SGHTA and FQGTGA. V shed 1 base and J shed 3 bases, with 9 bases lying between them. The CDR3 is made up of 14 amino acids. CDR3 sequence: CASSLIGGDTEAFF. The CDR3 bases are TGTGCCAGCAGCTTAATCGGGGGGGACACTGAAGCTTTCTTT.

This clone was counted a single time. CDR3 nucleotides: TGTGCCACCTGCGAGGGGGCGAGGTATAATTCACCCCTCCACTTT. Protein: CATCEGARYNSPLHF. This chain connects TRBV28 to TRBJ1-6; TRBD1 matches 7 bases. V lost 10 bases, J lost 4 bases, and 10 bases stayed unmatched. In germline, CDR1 is MDHEN, CDR2 SYDVKM. The CDR3 is 15 residues long.

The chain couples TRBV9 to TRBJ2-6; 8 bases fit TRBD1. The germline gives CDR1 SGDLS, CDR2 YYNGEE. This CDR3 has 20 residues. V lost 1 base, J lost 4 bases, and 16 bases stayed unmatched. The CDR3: CASSVPRPRTGRSGANVLTF. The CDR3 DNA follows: TGTGCCAGCAGCGTACCCCGACCTCGGACAGGGAGATCGGGGGCCAACGTCCTGACTTTC.

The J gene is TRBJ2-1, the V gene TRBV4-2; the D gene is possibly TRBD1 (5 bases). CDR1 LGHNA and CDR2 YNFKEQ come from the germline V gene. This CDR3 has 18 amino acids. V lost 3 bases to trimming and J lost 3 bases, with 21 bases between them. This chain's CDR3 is CASSQALVGRTNYNEQFF. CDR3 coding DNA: TGTGCCAGCAGCCAGGCCCTGGTGGGTAGGACAAACTACAATGAGCAGTTCTTC.

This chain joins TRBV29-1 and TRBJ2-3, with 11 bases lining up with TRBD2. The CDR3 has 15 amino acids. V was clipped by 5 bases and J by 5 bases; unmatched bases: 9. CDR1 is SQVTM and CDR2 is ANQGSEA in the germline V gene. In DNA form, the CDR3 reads TGCAGCGTTAGTGGTCTAGCGGGGGGAAGAGATACGCAGTATTTT. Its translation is CSVSGLAGGRDTQYF.

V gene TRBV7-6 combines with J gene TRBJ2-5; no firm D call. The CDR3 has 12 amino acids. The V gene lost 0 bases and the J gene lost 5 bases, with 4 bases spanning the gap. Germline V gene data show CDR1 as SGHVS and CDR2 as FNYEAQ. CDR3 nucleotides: TGTGCCAGCAGCTTAGCGGGCGAGACCCAGTACTTC. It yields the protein CASSLAGETQYF.

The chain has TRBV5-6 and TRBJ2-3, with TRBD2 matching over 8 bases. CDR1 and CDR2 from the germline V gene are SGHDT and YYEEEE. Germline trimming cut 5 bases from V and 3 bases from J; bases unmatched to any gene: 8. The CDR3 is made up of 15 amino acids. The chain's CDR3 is CASRYRGGRTDTQYF. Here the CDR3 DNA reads TGTGCCAGCAGGTATCGGGGGGGCCGAACAGATACGCAGTATTTT.

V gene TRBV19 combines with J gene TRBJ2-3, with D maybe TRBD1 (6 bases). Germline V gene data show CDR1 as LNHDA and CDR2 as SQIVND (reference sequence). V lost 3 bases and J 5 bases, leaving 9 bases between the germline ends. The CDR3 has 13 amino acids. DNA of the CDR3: TGTGCCAGTAGTATTGAGGGGGAAGATACGCAGTATTTT. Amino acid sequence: CASSIEGEDTQYF.

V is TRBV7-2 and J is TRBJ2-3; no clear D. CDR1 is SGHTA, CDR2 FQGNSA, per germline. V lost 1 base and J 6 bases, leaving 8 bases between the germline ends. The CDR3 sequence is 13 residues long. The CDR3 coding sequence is TGTGCCAGCAGCTTAGTTTACGGGGATACGCAGTATTTT. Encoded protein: CASSLVYGDTQYF.

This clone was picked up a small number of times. CDR3 sequence reads: CASSLAGTNQPQHF. The CDR3 DNA reads as TGTGCCAGCAGCTTGGCAGGGACTAATCAGCCCCAGCATTTT. V usage is TRBV7-8 and J usage is TRBJ1-5; a weak D match, TRBD1 (5 bases). CDR1 is SGHVS, CDR2 FQNEAQ, per germline. The V end lost 3 bases, the J end lost 4 bases, and 10 bases lay between the germline ends. This CDR3 region has 14 residues.

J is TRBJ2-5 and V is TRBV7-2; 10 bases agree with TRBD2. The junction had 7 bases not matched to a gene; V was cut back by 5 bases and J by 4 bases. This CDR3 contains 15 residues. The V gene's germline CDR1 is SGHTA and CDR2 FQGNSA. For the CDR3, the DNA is TGTGCCAGCAGCCCGAGCGGGAGGGCCCTAGAGACCCAGTACTTC. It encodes CASSPSGRALETQYF.

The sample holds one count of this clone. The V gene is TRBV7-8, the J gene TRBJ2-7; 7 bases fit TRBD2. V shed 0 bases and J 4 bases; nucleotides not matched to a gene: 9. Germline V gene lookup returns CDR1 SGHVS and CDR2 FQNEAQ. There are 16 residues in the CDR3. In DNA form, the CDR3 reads TGTGCCAGCAGCTTAGCAGGTAGCGGGCGACATTACGAGCAGTACTTC. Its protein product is CASSLAGSGRHYEQYF. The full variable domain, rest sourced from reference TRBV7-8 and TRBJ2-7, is GAGVSQSPRYKVAKRGQDVALRCDPISGHVSLFWYQQALGQGPEFLTYFQNEAQLDKSGLPSDRFFAERPEGSVSTLKIQRTQQEDSAVYLCASSLAGSGRHYEQYFGPGTRLTVT.

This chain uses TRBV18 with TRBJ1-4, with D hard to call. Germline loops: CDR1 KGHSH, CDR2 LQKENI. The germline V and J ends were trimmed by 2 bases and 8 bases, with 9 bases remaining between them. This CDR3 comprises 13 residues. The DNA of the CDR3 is TGTGCCAGCTCACCAAACAGCGGGGAAAAACTGTTTTTT. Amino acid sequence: CASSPNSGEKLFF.

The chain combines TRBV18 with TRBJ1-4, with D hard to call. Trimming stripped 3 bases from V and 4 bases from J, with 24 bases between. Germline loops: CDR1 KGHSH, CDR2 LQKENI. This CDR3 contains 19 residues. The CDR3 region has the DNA TGTGCCAGCTCACCGCGAGGATCCGGTCGCCAGCGAGTTAATGAAAAACTGTTTTTT. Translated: CASSPRGSGRQRVNEKLFF.

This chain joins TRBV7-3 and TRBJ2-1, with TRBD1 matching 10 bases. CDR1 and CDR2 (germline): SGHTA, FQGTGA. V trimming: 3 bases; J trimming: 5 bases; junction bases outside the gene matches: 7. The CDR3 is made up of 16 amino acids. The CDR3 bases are TGTGCCAGCAGCTTGCTGACAGGGGGCTCGGACAATGAGCAGTTCTTC. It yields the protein CASSLLTGGSDNEQFF.

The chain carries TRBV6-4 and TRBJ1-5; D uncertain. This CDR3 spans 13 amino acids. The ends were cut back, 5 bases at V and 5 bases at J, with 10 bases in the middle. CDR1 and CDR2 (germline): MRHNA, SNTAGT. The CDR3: CASSPESDQPQHF. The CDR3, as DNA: TGTGCCAGCAGTCCGGAGAGTGATCAGCCCCAGCATTTT.

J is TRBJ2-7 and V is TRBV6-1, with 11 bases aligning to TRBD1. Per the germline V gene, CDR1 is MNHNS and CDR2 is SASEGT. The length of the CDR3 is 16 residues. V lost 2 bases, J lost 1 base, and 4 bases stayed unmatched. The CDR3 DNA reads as TGTGCCAGCAGTGAAAGGGGGACAGGGGGGTCCTACGAGCAGTACTTC. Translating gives CASSERGTGGSYEQYF.

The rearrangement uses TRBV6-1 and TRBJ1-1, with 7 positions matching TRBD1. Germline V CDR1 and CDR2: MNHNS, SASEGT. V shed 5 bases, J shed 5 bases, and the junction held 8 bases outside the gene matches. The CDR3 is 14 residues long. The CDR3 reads CASSRQGSWTEAFF. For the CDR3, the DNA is TGTGCCAGCAGTCGACAGGGCTCGTGGACTGAAGCTTTCTTT.

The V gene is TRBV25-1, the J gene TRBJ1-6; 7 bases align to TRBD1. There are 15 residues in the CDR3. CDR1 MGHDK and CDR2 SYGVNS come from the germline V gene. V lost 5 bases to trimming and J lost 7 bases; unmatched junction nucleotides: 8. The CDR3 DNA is TGTGCCAGCAGTTTACTCGACAGGGAGAATTCACCCCTCCACTTT. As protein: CASSLLDRENSPLHF.

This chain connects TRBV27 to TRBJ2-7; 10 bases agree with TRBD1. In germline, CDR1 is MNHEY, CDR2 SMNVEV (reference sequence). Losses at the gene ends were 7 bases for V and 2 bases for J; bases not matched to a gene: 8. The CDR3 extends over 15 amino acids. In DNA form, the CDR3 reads TGTGCCAGCACCCCGGACAGGGGGACCGCCTACGAGCAGTACTTC. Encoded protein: CASTPDRGTAYEQYF.